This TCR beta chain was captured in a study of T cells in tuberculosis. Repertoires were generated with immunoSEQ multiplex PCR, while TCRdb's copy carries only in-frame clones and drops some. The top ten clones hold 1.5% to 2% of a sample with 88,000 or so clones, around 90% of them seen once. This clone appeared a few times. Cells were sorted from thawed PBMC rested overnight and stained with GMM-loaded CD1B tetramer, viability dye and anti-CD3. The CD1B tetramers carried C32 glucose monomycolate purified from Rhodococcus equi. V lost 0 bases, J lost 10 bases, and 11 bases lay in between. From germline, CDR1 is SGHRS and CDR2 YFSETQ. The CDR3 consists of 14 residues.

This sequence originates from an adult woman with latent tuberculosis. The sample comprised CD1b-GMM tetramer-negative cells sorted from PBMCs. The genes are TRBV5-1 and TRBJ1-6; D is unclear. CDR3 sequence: CASSLGEGYSPLHF. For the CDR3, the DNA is TGCGCCAGCAGCTTGGGGGAGGGTTACTCACCCCTCCACTTT.